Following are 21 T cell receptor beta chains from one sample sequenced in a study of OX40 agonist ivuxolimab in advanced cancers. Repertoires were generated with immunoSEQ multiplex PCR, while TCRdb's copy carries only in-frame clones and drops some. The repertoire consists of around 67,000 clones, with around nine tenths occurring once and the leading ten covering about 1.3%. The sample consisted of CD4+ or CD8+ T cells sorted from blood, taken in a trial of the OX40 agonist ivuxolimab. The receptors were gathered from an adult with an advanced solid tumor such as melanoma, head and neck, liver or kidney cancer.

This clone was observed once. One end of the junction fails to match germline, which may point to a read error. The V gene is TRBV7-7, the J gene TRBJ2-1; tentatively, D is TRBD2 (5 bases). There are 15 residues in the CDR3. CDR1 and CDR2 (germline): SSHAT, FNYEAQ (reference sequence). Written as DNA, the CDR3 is TGTGCTAGCAGCTTAAACTACGGGGTGAGCAATGAGCAGTTCTTC. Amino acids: CASSLNYGVSNEQFF.

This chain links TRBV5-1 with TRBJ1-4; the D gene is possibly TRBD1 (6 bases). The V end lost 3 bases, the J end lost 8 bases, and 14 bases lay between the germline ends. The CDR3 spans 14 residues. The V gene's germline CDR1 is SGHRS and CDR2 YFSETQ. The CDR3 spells CASSYGQGWEKLFF. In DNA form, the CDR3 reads TGCGCCAGCAGCTATGGCCAGGGGTGGGAAAAACTGTTTTTT.

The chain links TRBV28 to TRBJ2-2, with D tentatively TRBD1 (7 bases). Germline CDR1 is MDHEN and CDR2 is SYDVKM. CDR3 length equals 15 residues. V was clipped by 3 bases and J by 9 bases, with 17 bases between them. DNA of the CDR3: TGTGCCAGCAGTTTCGGTGGAGGGGGCCTTCGGGAGCTGTTTTTT. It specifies CASSFGGGGLRELFF.

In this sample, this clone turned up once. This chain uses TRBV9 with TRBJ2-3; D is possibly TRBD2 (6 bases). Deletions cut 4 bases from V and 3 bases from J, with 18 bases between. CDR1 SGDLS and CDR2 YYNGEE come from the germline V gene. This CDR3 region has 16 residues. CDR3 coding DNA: TGTGCCAGCAGCCCCAGAGGAGGGGTTGAGACAGATACGCAGTATTTT. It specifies CASSPRGGVETDTQYF.

In DNA, the CDR3 is TGTGCCAGCAGCTTCCGCAGGGGTGGTACGCAGTATTTT. Translation gives CASSFRRGGTQYF. This sequence joins TRBV5-6 and TRBJ2-3; possible D gene TRBD1, 6 bases. The ends were cut back, 2 bases at V and 8 bases at J, with 12 bases in the middle. From germline, CDR1 is SGHDT and CDR2 YYEEEE. The CDR3 length is 13 residues. Together with reference TRBV5-6 and TRBJ2-3, the CDR3 gives the full variable domain: DAGVTQSPTHLIKTRGQQVTLRCSPKSGHDTVSWYQQALGQGPQFIFQYYEEEERQRGNFPDRFSGHQFPNYSSELNVNALLLGDSALYLCASSFRRGGTQYFGPGTRLTVL.

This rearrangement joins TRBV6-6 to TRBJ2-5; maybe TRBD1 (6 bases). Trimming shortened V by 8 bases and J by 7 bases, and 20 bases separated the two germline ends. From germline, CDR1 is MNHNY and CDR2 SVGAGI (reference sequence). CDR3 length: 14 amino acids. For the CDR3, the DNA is TGTGCCAGCGAACCCCAGGGGAATGGAGTGACCCAGTACTTC. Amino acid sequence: CASEPQGNGVTQYF.

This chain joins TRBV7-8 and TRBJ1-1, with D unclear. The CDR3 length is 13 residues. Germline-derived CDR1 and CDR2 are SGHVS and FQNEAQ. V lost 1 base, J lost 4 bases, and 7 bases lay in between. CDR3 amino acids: CASSLGGSTEAFF. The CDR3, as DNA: TGTGCCAGCAGCTTAGGAGGGAGCACTGAAGCTTTCTTT.

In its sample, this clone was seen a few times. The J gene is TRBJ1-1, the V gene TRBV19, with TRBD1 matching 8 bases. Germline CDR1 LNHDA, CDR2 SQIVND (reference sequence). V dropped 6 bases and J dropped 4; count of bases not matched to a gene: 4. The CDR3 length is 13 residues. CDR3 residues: CASRVTGGTEAFF. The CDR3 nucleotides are TGTGCCAGTAGGGTCACAGGGGGCACTGAAGCTTTCTTT.

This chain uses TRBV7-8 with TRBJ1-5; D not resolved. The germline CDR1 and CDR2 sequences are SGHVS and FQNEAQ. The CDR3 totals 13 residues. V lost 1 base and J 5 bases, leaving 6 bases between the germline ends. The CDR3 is CASSLGTDQPQHF. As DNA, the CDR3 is TGTGCCAGCAGCTTAGGAACGGATCAGCCCCAGCATTTT.

In DNA, the CDR3 is TGCGCCAGCAGCCAAGATACAGCTGCAACTAATGAAAAACTGTTTTTT. Its protein product is CASSQDTAATNEKLFF. The chain has TRBV4-1 and TRBJ1-4, with unresolved D. Germline loops: CDR1 MGHRA, CDR2 YSYEKL. V shed 0 bases and J shed 0 bases, with 8 bases lying between them. The CDR3 runs 16 residues.

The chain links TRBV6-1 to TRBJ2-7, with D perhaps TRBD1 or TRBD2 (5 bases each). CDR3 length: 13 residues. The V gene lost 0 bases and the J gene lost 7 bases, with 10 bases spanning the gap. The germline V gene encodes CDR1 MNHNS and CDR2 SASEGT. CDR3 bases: TGTGCCAGCAGTGAAGCGGGGCCGGGGGAGCAGTACTTC. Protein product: CASSEAGPGEQYF.

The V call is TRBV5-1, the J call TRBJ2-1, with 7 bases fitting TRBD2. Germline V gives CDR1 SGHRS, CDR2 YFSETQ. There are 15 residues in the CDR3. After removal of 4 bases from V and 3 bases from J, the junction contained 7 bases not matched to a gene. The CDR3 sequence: CASSPWGGDYNEQFF. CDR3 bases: TGCGCCAGCAGCCCCTGGGGGGGGGACTACAATGAGCAGTTCTTC.

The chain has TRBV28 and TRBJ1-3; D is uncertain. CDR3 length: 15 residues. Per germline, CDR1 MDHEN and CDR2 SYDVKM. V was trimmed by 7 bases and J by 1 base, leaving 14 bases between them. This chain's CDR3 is CASIPSGLSGNTIYF. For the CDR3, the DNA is TGTGCCAGCATCCCTTCCGGGCTGTCTGGAAACACCATATATTTT.

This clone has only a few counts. CDR3 sequence (DNA): TGTGCCAGCAGCTTGGATGGGATCCTAAGAAACACCATATATTTT. Translated: CASSLDGILRNTIYF. V gene TRBV5-5 combines with J gene TRBJ1-3; no firm D call. This CDR3 is built from 15 residues. The germline V gene encodes CDR1 SGHKS and CDR2 YYEKEE (reference sequence). Deletions cut 0 bases from V and 5 bases from J, with 12 bases between.

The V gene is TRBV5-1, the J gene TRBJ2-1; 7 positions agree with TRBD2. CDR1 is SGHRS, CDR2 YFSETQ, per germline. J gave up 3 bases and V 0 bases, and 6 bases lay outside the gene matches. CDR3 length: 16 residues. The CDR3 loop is CASSLGLAKNYNEQFF. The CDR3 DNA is TGCGCCAGCAGCTTGGGACTAGCAAAAAACTACAATGAGCAGTTCTTC.

The CDR3 is CASSLLAGSSYEQYF. The CDR3 DNA sequence: TGTGCCAGCAGTTTGCTAGCAGGGTCCTCCTACGAGCAGTACTTC. This chain links TRBV27 with TRBJ2-7; D is possibly TRBD1 or TRBD2 (5 bases each). The CDR3 loop spans 15 amino acids. The germline V gene has CDR1 MNHEY and CDR2 SMNVEV (reference sequence). V dropped 3 bases and J dropped 0 bases, with 12 bases sitting between them.

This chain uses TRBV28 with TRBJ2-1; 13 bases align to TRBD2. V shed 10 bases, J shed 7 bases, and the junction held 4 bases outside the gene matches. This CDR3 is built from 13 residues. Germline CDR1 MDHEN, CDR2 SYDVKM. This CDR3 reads CATLAGGWNEQFF. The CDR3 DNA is TGTGCCACACTAGCGGGAGGGTGGAATGAGCAGTTCTTC.

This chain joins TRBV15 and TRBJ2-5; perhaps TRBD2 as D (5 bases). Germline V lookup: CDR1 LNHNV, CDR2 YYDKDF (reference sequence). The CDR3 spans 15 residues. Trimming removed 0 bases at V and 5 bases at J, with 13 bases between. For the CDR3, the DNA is TGTGCCACCAGCAGAGACGGGGTTGTGGGGGAGACCCAGTACTTC. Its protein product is CATSRDGVVGETQYF.

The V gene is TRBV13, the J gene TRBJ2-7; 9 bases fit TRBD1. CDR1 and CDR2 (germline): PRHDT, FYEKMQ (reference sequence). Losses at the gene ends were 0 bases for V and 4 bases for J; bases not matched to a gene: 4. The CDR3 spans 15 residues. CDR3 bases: TGTGCCAGCAGCTTAGGTCCGGACAGGGGTTACGAGCAGTACTTC. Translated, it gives CASSLGPDRGYEQYF.

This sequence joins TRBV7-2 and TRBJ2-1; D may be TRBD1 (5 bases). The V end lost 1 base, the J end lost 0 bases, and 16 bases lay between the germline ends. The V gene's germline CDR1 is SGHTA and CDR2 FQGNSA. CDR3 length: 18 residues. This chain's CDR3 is CASSLDNPGRFSYNEQFF. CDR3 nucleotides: TGTGCCAGCAGCTTAGACAATCCAGGGCGGTTCTCCTACAATGAGCAGTTCTTC. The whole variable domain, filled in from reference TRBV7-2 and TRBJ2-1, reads GAGVSQSPSNKVTEKGKDVELRCDPISGHTALYWYRQSLGQGLEFLIYFQGNSAPDKSGLPSDRFSAERTGGSVSTLTIQRTQQEDSAVYLCASSLDNPGRFSYNEQFFGPGTRLTVL.

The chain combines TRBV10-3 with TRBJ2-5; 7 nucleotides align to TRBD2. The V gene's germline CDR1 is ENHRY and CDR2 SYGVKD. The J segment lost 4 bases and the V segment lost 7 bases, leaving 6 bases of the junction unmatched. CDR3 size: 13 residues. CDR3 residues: CAIMAGVSETQYF. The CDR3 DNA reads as TGTGCCATCATGGCGGGAGTATCAGAGACCCAGTACTTC.